This TCR beta chain came from a study of T cell responses to AZD1222 COVID-19 vaccine. Here immunoSEQ multiplex PCR was the method, and the copy in TCRdb shows in-frame clones only, minus some. The data show 150,000 to 200,000 clones, with 80% to 95% seen just once and 5% to 6.5% held by the top ten. Of note for this clone: Antigen specificity is unknown.

The CDR3 has 13 residues. The ends lost 7 bases at V and 4 bases at J; junction bases unmatched: 4. Whole-study findings and limits: White British donors predominated, females outnumbered males, and clonal diversity was possibly underestimated. Spike-specific TCR breadth and depth were elevated following two AZD1222 doses. Per reports, nearly half of all spike-specific TCRs target regions that are unmutated in variants. Recipients of AZD1222 seropositive at baseline numbered only 5 or 6.

The V call is TRBV12-3 or TRBV12-4, the J call TRBJ1-3; 7 bases are shared with TRBD1. The TCR was taken from an adult who received the AZD1222 COVID-19 vaccine. Sequenced here: peripheral blood, sampled 28 days after the second AZD1222 dose. The CDR3 sequence is CASTQGVGNTIYF. CDR3 DNA: TGTGCCAGCACCCAGGGGGTAGGAAACACCATATATTTT.